This T cell receptor beta chain comes out of a study of T-cell memory formation after mild COVID-19. Overall study findings and caveats: The study detected some responding clones in pre-infection memory, suggesting cross-reactive memory joined.

This clonotype was picked up a small number of times. Its target is not known. Germline trimming cut 2 bases from V and 2 bases from J; bases unmatched to any gene: 2. The CDR3 runs to 15 residues. TCRdb reanalysed the 5' RACE reads using MiXCR and keeps one entry per CDR3 protein. This sample has around 450,000 distinct CDR3 sequences, with 20% to 25% found just once. J is TRBJ2-5 and V is TRBV12-3 or TRBV12-4; 10 bases agree with TRBD2. The TCR originated in an adult woman who had mild COVID-19 (a few samples of this study predate the infection). Cell type and time point are not known. The material sequenced was PBMCs or a T cell subset sorted from them (not recorded which). Written as DNA, the CDR3 is TGTGCCAGCAGTTTACTAGCGGGAGAGCAAGAGACCCAGTACTTC. This translates into CASSLLAGEQETQYF.